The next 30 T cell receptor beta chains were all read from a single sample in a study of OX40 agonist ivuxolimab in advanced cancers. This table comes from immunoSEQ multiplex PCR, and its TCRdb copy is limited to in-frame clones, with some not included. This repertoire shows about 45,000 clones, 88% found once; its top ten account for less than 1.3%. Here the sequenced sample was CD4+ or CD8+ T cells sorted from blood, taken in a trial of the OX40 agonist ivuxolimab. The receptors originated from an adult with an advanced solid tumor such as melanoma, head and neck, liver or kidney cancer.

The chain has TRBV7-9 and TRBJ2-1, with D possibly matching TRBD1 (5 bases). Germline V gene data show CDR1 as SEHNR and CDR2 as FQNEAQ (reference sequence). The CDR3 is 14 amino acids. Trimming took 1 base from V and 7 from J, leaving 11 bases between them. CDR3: CASSLDRGTNEQFF. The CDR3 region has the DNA TGTGCCAGCAGCTTAGATAGGGGAACTAATGAGCAGTTCTTC. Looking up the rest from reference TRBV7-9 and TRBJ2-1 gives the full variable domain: DTGVSQNPRHKITKRGQNVTFRCDPISEHNRLYWYRQTLGQGPEFLTYFQNEAQLEKSRLLSDRFSAERPKGSFSTLEIQRTEQGDSAMYLCASSLDRGTNEQFFGPGTRLTVL.

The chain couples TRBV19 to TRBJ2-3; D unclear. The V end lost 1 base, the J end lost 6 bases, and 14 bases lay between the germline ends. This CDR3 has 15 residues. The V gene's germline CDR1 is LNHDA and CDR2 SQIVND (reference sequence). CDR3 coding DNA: TGTGCCAGTAGTATAGGTTCAACCCCGGGCGATACGCAGTATTTT. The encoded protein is CASSIGSTPGDTQYF.

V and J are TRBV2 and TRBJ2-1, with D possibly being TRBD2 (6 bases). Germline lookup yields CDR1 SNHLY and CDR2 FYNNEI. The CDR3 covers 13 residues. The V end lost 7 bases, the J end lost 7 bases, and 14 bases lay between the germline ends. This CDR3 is CASTERRANEQFF. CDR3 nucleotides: TGTGCCAGCACCGAGAGGAGGGCGAATGAGCAGTTCTTC.

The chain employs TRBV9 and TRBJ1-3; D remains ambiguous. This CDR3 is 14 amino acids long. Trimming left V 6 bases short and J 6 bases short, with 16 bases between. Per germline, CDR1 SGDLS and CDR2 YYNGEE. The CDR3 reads CASTPSGNQNTIYF. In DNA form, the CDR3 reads TGTGCCAGCACCCCCTCGGGAAACCAAAACACCATATATTTT.

In DNA form, the CDR3 reads TGTGCCAGCAGAAAAGGAGGGGGATCCTACGAGCAGTACTTC. This sequence encodes CASRKGGGSYEQYF. The chain carries TRBV6-5 and TRBJ2-7, with D perhaps being TRBD1 or TRBD2 (6 bases each). Between the trimmed V and J ends, which lost 6 bases and 1 base, there was a span of 13 bases. CDR1 and CDR2 from the germline V gene are MNHEY and SVGAGI. CDR3 length: 14 amino acids.

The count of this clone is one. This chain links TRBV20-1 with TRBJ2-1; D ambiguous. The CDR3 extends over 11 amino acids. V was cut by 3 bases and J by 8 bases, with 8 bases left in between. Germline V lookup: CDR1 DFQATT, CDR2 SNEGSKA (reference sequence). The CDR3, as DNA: TGCAGTGCTAGGAGACGCGATGAGCAGTTCTTC. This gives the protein CSARRRDEQFF.

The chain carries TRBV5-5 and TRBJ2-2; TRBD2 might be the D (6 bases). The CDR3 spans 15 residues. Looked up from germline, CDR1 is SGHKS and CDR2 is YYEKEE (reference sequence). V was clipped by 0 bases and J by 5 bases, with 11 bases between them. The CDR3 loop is CASSLGLGNTGELFF. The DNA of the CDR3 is TGTGCCAGCAGCTTGGGACTAGGGAATACCGGGGAGCTGTTTTTT.

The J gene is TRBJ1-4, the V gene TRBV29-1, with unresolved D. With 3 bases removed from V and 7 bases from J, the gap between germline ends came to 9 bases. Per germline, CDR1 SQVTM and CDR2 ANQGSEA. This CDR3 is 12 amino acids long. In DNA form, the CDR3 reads TGCAGCGTTGAGCTGGGCGGTGAAAAACTGTTTTTT. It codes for CSVELGGEKLFF.

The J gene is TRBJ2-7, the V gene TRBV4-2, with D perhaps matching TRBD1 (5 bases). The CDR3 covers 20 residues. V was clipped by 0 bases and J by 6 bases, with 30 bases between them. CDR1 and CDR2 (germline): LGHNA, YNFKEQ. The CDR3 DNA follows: TGTGCCAGCAGCCAAGATCGTCCGGTGGGGCCGAGCCACGTCGGATTCGAGCAGTACTTC. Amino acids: CASSQDRPVGPSHVGFEQYF.

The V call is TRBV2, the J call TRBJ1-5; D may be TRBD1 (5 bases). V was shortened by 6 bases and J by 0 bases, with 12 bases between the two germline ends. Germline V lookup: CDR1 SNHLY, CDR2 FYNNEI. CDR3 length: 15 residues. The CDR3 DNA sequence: TGTGCCAGCAGCGGGAGGGGCCGTAGCAATCAGCCCCAGCATTTT. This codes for CASSGRGRSNQPQHF.

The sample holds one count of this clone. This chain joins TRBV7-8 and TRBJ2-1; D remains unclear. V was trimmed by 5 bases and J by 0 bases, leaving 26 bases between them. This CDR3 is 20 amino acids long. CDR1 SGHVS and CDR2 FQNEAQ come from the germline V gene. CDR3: CASSGYSSPSRKSSYNEQFF. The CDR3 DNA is TGTGCCAGCAGCGGATACAGCTCTCCATCCCGCAAGAGCTCCTACAATGAGCAGTTCTTC.

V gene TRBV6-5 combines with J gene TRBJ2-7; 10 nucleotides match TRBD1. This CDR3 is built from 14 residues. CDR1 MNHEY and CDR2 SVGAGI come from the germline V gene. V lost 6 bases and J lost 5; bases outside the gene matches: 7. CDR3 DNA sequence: TGTGCCAGCAGGAAGGGGGACAGGGGCCACGAGCAGTACTTC. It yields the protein CASRKGDRGHEQYF.

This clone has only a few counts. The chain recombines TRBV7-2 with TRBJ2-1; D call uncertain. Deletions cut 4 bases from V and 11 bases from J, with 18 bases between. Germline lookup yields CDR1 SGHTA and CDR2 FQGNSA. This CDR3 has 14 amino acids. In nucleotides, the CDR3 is TGTGCCAGCAGCTCCGCACCCGACCGTTACAAGCAGTTCTTC. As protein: CASSSAPDRYKQFF.

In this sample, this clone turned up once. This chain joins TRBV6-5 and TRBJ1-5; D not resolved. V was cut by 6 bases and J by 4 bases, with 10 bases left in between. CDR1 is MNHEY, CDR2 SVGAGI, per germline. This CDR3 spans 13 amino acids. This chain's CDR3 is CASRIDGNQPQHF. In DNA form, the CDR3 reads TGTGCCAGCAGGATAGACGGGAATCAGCCCCAGCATTTT.

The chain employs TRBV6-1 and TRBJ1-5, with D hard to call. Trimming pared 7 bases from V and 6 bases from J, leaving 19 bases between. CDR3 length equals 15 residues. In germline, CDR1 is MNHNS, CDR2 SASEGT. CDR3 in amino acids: CASIRGPRGGQPQHF. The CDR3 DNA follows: TGTGCCAGCATTAGAGGACCGCGCGGCGGTCAGCCCCAGCATTTT.

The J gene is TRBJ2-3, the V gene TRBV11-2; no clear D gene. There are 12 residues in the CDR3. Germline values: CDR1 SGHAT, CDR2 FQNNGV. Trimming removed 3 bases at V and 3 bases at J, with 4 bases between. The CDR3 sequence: CASSLGTDTQYF. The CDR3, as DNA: TGTGCCAGCAGCTTGGGAACAGATACGCAGTATTTT.

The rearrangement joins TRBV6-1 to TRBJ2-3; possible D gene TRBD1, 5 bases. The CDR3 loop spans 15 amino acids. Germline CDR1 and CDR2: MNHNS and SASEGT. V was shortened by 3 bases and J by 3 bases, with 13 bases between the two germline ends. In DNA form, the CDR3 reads TGTGCCAGCAGTGACAACTCAGGGTTGACAGATACGCAGTATTTT. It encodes CASSDNSGLTDTQYF.

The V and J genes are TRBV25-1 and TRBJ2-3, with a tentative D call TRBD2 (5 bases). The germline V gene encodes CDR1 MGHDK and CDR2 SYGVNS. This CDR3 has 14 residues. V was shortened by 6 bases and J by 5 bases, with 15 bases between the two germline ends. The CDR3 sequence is CASRNTKSGDTQYF. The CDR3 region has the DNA TGTGCCAGCAGAAATACTAAAAGCGGAGATACGCAGTATTTT.

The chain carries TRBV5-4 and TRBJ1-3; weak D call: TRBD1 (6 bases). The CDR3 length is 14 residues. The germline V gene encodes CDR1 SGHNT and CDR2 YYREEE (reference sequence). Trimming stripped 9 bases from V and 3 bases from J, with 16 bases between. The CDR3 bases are TGTGCCACCTCGCTCCAGGGGTATGGAAACACCATATATTTT. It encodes CATSLQGYGNTIYF.

The CDR3 spells CAIEDYPEGQFF. CDR3 in DNA: TGTGCCATCGAGGACTATCCTGAGGGGCAGTTCTTC. The V and J genes are TRBV10-3 and TRBJ2-1; D perhaps matches TRBD2 (6 bases). CDR3 length equals 12 residues. The germline V gene has CDR1 ENHRY and CDR2 SYGVKD. V was cut by 8 bases and J by 12 bases, with 17 bases left in between.

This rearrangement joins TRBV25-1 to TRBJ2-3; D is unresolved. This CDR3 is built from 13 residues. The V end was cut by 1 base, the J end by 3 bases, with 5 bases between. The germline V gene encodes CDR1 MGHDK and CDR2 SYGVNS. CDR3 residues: CASSESVTDTQYF. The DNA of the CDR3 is TGTGCCAGCAGTGAATCTGTGACAGATACGCAGTATTTT. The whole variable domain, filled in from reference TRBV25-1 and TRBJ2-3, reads EADIYQTPRYLVIGTGKKITLECSQTMGHDKMYWYQQDPGMELHLIHYSYGVNSTEKGDLSSESTVSRIRTEHFPLTLESARPSHTSQYLCASSESVTDTQYFGPGTRLTVL.

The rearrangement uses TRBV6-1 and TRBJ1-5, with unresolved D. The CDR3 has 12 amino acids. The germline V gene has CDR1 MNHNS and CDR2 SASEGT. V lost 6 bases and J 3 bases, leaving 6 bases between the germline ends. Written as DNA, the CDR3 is TGTGCCAGCAGACAGTCCAATCAGCCCCAGCATTTT. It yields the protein CASRQSNQPQHF.

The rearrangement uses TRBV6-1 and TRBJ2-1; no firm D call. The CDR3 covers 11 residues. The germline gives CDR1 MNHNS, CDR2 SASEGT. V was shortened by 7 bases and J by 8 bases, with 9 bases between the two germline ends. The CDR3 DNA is TGTGCCAGCATTCTCTTCCATGAGCAGTTCTTC. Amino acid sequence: CASILFHEQFF.

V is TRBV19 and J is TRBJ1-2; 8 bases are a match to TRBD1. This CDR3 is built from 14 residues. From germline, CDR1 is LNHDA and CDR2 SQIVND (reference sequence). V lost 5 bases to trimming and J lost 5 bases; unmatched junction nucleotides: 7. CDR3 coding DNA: TGTGCCAGTAGTGTTGGGGACAGGACATATGGCTACACCTTC. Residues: CASSVGDRTYGYTF.

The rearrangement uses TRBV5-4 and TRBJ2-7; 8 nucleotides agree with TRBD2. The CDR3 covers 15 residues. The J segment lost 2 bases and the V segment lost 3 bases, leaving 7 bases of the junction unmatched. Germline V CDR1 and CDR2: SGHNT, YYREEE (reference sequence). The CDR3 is CASSSGLGTTYEQYF. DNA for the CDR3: TGTGCCAGCAGCTCGGGACTAGGAACCACCTACGAGCAGTACTTC.

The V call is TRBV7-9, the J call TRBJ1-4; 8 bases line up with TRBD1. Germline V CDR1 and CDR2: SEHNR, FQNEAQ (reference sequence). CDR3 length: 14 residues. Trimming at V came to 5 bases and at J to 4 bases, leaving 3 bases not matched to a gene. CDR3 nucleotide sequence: TGTGCCAGCAGCGTCGACAGGGGTAATGAAAAACTGTTTTTT. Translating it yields CASSVDRGNEKLFF. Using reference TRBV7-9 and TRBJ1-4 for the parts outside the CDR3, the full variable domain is DTGVSQNPRHKITKRGQNVTFRCDPISEHNRLYWYRQTLGQGPEFLTYFQNEAQLEKSRLLSDRFSAERPKGSFSTLEIQRTEQGDSAMYLCASSVDRGNEKLFFGSGTQLSVL.

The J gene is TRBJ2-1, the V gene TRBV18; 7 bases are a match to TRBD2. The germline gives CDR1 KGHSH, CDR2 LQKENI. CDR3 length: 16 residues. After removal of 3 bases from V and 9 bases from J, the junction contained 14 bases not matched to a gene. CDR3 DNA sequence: TGTGCCAGCTCACCCATGACTAGCTCAGGCCCTAGTGAGCAGTTCTTC. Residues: CASSPMTSSGPSEQFF. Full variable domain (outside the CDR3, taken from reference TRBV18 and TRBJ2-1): NAGVMQNPRHLVRRRGQEARLRCSPMKGHSHVYWYRQLPEEGLKFMVYLQKENIIDESGMPKERFSAEFPKEGPSILRIQQVVRGDSAAYFCASSPMTSSGPSEQFFGPGTRLTVL.

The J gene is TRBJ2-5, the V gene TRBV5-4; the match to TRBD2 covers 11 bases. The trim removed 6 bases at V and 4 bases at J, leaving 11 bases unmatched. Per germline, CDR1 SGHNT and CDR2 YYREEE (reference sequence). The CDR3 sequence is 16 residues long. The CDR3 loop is CASTSIAGGAGETQYF. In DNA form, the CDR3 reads TGTGCCAGCACCAGCATAGCGGGAGGGGCCGGAGAGACCCAGTACTTC.

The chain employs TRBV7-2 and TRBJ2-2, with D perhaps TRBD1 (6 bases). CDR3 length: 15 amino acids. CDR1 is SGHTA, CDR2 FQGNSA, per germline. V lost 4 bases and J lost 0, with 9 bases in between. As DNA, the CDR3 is TGTGCCAGCAGCTGGGCAGGGGCGAACACCGGGGAGCTGTTTTTT. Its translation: CASSWAGANTGELFF.

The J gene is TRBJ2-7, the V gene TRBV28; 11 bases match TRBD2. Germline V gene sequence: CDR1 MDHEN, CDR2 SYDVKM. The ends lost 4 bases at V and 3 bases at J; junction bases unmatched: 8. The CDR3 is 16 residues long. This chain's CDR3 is CASSSPGTSGGYEQYF. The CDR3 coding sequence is TGTGCCAGCAGTTCCCCCGGGACTAGCGGCGGCTACGAGCAGTACTTC.